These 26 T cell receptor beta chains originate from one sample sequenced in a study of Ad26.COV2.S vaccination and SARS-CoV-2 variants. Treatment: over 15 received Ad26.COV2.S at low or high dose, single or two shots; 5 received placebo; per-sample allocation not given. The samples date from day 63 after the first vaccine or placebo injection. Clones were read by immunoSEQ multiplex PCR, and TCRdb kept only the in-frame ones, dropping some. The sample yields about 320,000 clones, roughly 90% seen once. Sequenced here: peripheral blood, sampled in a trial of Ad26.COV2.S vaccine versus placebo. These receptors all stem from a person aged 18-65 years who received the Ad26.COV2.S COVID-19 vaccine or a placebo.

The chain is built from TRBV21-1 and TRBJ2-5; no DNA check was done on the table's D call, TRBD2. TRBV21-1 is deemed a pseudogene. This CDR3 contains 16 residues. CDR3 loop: CASLDVVGTSGETQYF. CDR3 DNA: TGTGCCAGCCTGGACGTTGTTGGGACTAGCGGGGAGACCCAGTACTTC.

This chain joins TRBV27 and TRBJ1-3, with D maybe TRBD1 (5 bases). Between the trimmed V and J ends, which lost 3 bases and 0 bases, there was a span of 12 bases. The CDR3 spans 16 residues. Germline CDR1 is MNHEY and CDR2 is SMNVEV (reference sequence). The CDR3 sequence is CASSLRGHHSGNTIYF. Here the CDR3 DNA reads TGTGCCAGCAGTTTGCGTGGACACCACTCTGGAAACACCATATATTTT.

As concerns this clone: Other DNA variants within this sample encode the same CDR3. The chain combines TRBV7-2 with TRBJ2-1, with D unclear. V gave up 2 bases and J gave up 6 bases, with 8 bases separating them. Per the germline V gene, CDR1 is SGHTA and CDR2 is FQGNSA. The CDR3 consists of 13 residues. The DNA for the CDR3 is TGTGCCAGCAGCTTAAACGTCGGCAATGAGCAGTTCTTC. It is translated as CASSLNVGNEQFF.

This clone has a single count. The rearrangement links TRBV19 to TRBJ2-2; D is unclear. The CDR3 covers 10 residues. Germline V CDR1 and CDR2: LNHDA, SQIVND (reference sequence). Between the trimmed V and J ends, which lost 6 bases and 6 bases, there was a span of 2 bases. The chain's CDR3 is CASRAGELFF. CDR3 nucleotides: TGTGCCAGTAGGGCCGGGGAGCTGTTTTTT.

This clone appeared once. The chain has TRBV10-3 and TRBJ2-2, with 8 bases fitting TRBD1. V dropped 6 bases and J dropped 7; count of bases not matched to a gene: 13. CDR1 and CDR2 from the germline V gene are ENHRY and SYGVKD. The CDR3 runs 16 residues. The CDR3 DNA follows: TGTGCCATCAGCCCTCAATGGGGAACAGGGGGCGGGGAGCTGTTTTTT. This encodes CAISPQWGTGGGELFF.

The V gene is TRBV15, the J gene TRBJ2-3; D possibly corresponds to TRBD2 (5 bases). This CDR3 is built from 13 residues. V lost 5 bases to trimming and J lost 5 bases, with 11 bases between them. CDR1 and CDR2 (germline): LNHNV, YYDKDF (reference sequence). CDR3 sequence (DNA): TGTGCCACCAGCGAGGGAGAGATAGATACGCAGTATTTT. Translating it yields CATSEGEIDTQYF.

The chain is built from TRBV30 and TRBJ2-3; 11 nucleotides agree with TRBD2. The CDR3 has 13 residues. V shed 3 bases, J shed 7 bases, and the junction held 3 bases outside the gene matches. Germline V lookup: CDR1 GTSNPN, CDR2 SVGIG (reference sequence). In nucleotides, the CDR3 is TGTGCCTGGAGACTAGCGGGAGCGTATACGCAGTATTTT. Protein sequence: CAWRLAGAYTQYF.

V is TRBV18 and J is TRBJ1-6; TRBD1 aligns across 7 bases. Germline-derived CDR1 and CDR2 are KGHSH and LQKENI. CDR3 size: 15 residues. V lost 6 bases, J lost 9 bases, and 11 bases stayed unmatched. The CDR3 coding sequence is TGTGCCAGCTCGTCGAACGACAGGGCGGTTTCACCCCTCCACTTT. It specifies CASSSNDRAVSPLHF.

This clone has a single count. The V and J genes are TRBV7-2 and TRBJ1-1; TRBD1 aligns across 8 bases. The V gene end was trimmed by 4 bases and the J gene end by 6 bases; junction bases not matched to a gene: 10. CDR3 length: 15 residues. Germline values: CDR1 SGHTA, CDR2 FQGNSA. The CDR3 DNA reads TGTGCCAGCAGCTCCCGGACAGGGAAAGCGTCTGAAGCTTTCTTT. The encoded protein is CASSSRTGKASEAFF.

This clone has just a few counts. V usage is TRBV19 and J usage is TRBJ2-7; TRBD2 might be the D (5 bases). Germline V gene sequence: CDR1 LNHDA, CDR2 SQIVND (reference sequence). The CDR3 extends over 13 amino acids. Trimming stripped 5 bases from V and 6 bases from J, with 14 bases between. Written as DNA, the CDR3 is TGTGCCAGTAGTCCTCTTGCGGGTAGCGAGCAGTACTTC. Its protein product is CASSPLAGSEQYF. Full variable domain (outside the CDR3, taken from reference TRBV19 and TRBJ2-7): DGGITQSPKYLFRKEGQNVTLSCEQNLNHDAMYWYRQDPGQGLRLIYYSQIVNDFQKGDIAEGYSVSREKKESFPLTVTSAQKNPTAFYLCASSPLAGSEQYFGPGTRLTVT.

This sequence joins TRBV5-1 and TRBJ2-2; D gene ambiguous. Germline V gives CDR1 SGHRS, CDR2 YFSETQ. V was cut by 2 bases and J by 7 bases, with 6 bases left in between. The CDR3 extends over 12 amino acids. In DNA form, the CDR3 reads TGCGCCAGCAGCTTAAGGGTCGGGGAGCTGTTTTTT. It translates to CASSLRVGELFF.

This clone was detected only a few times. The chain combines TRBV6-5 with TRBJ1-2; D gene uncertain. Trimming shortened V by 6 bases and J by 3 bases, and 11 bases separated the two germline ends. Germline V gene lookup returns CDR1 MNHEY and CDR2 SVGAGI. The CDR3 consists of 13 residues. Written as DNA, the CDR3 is TGTGCCAGCAGGGAGAAGGGCTACTATGGCTACACCTTC. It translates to CASREKGYYGYTF.

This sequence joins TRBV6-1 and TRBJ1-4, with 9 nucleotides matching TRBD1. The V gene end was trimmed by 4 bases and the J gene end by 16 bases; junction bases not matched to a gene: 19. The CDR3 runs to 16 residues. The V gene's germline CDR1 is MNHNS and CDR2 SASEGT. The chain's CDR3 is CASSVPPGQGVSRWFF. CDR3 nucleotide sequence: TGTGCCAGCAGTGTTCCTCCGGGACAGGGCGTTTCTAGGTGGTTTTTT.

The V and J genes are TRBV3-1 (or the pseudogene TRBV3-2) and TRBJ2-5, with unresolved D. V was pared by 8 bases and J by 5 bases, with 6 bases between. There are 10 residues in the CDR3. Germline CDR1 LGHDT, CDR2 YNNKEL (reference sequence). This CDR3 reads CASGKETQYF. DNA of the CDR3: TGTGCCAGCGGGAAGGAGACCCAGTACTTC.

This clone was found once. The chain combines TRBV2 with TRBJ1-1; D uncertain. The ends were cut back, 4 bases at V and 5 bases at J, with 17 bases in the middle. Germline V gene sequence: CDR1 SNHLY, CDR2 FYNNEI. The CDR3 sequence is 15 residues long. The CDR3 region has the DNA TGTGCCAGCAGTGCGCTGGGCAGCCTGGGGACTGAAGCTTTCTTT. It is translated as CASSALGSLGTEAFF.

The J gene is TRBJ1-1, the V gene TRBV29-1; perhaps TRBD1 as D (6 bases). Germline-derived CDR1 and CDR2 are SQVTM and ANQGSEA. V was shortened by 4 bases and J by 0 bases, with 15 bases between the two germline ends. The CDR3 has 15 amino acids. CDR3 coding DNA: TGCAGCGTTGTATGGGGGCAGCGACTGAACACTGAAGCTTTCTTT. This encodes CSVVWGQRLNTEAFF. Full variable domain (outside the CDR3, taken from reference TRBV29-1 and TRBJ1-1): SAVISQKPSRDICQRGTSLTIQCQVDSQVTMMFWYRQQPGQSLTLIATANQGSEATYESGFVIDKFPISRPNLTFSTLTVSNMSPEDSSIYLCSVVWGQRLNTEAFFGQGTRLTVV.

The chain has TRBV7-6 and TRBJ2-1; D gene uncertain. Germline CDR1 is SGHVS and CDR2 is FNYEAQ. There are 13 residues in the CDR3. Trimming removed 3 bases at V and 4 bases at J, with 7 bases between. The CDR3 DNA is TGTGCCAGCAGCTTCACAGAGTACAATGAGCAGTTCTTC. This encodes CASSFTEYNEQFF.

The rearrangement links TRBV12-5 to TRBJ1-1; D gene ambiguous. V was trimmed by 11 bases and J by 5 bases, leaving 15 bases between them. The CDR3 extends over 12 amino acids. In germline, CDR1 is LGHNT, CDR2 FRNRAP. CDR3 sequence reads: CAARGVGTEAFF. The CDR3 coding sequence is TGTGCTGCCCGGGGAGTAGGTACTGAAGCTTTCTTT.

The CDR3 loop is CASSGTNRETQYF. The CDR3 DNA sequence: TGCGCCAGCAGCGGAACGAACAGGGAGACCCAGTACTTC. The J gene is TRBJ2-5, the V gene TRBV5-1; TRBD1 is a possible D gene (5 bases). This CDR3 contains 13 residues. CDR1 is SGHRS and CDR2 is YFSETQ in the germline V gene. Trimming left V 4 bases short and J 5 bases short, with 12 bases between.

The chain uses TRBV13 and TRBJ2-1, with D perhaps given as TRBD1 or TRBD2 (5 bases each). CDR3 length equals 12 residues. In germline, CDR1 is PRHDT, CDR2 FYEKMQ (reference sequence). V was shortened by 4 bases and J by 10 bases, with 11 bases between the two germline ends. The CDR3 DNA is TGTGCCAGCAGCTCAGGGACGGGGGAGCAGTTCTTC. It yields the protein CASSSGTGEQFF.

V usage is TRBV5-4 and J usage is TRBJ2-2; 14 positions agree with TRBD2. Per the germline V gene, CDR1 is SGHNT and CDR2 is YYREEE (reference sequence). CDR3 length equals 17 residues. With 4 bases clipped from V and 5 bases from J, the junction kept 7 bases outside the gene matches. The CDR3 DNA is TGTGCCAGCAGCCCCGGACTAGCGGGAGGTCGTACCGGGGAGCTGTTTTTT. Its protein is CASSPGLAGGRTGELFF.

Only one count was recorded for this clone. The CDR3 nucleotides are TGTGCCAGCAGTTTCGGGACAAGTCAGGAGCAGTACGTC. It codes for CASSFGTSQEQYV. The chain links TRBV6-2 or TRBV6-3 to TRBJ2-7; tentative D call: TRBD1 (6 bases). The V and J ends lost 4 bases and 7 bases respectively, with 14 bases between them. Germline CDR1 MNHEY, CDR2 SVGEGT. The CDR3 totals 13 residues.

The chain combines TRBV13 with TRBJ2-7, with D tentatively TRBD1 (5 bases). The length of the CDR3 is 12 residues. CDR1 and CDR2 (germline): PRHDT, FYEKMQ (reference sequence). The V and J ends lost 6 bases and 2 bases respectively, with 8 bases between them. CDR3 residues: CASSQGTYEQYF. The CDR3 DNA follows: TGTGCCAGCAGTCAGGGAACCTACGAGCAGTACTTC. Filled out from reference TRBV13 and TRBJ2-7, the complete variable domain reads AAGVIQSPRHLIKEKRETATLKCYPIPRHDTVYWYQQGPGQDPQFLISFYEKMQSDKGSIPDRFSAQQFSDYHSELNMSSLELGDSALYFCASSQGTYEQYFGPGTRLTVT.

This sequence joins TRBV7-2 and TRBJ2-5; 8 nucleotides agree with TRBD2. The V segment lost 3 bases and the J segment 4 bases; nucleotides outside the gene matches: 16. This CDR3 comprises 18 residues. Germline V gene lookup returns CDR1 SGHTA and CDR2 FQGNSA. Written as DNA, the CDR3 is TGTGCCAGCAGCTTCTTCCGGAAACTGAGCGGGGGAGGAGAGACCCAGTACTTC. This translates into CASSFFRKLSGGGETQYF.

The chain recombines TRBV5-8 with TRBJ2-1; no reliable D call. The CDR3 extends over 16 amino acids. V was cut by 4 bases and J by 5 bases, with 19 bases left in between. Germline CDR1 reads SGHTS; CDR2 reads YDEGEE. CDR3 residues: CASSPGGWDVHNEQFF. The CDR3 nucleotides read TGTGCCAGCAGCCCGGGCGGCTGGGATGTCCACAATGAGCAGTTCTTC.

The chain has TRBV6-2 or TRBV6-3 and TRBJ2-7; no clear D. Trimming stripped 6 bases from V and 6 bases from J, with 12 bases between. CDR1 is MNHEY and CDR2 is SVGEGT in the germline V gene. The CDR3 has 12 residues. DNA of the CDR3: TGTGCCAGCAGCTTTCCTCCTAGCGAGCAGTACTTC. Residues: CASSFPPSEQYF.